These T cell receptor beta chains were read from a single sample in a study of identical twins. TCRdb itself ran the 5' RACE reads through MiXCR, one entry per CDR3 protein. The top ten clones hold 2% to 2.5% of a sample with hundreds of thousands of distinct CDR3 sequences, more than 6.5% of them seen once. The data were also submitted as part of a second study, on yellow fever vaccine responses in identical twins.

The sequencing sample was made of memory (CD45RO+) T cells sorted from blood. All receptors derive from a woman under 30 in good health. Both conserved end residues are part of each CDR3. The order of the fields is V gene, CDR3 length, D gene, clone size, J gene, CDR3 protein, CDR3 DNA. A D gene is named only where the DNA matches it firmly. Only some rows state a clone size, as once, few, many or a class for expanded clones.

TRBV6-5,15,TRBD1,many,TRBJ2-1,CASSYGTGGRDEQFF,TGTGCCAGCAGTTACGGGACAGGGGGACGCGATGAGCAGTTCTTC
TRBV4-1,15,.,few,TRBJ2-7,CASSQLGQGPYEQYF,TGCGCCAGCAGCCAATTGGGTCAGGGTCCCTACGAGCAGTACTTC
TRBV5-6,14,.,few,TRBJ1-3,CASSDLGSGNTIYF,TGTGCCAGCAGCGACCTAGGCTCTGGAAACACCATATATTTT
TRBV6-2/TRBV6-3,20,.,few,TRBJ2-7,CASSYPAWRPTPVGLYEQYF,TGTGCCAGCAGTTACCCGGCCTGGCGGCCTACCCCGGTCGGACTCTACGAGCAGTACTTC
TRBV15,15,.,.,TRBJ1-5,CATSDVGQINQPQHF,TGTGCCACCAGCGACGTAGGACAGATAAATCAGCCCCAGCATTTT
TRBV7-9,15,TRBD2,many,TRBJ2-1,CASSLDGTSSDEQFF,TGTGCCAGCAGCTTAGATGGGACTAGCAGCGATGAGCAGTTCTTC
TRBV28,11,TRBD1,many,TRBJ2-5,CATGGQETQYF,TGTGCCACAGGGGGCCAAGAGACCCAGTACTTC
TRBV7-9,14,TRBD2,many,TRBJ2-5,CASSSGTSGETQYF,TGTGCCAGCAGCTCAGGGACTAGCGGGGAGACCCAGTACTTC
TRBV29-1,14,TRBD2,many,TRBJ2-7,CSVVLAGVAYEQYF,TGCAGCGTGGTACTAGCGGGAGTAGCCTACGAGCAGTACTTC
TRBV28,15,TRBD1,.,TRBJ1-1,CASSSPAGGVPEAFF,TGTGCCAGCAGTTCGCCTGCAGGGGGAGTGCCTGAAGCTTTCTTT
TRBV12-3/TRBV12-4,12,TRBD1,many,TRBJ2-1,CASRPTAGGKFF,TGTGCCAGCAGACCAACGGCAGGGGGCAAGTTCTTC
TRBV7-6,15,.,few,TRBJ2-7,CASSPTRGSSYEQYF,TGTGCCAGCAGCCCGACCCGGGGGAGCTCCTACGAGCAGTACTTC
TRBV5-1,14,TRBD1,many,TRBJ1-1,CASTVQGMNTEAFF,TGCGCCAGCACCGTACAGGGGATGAACACTGAAGCTTTCTTT
TRBV5-1,13,.,many,TRBJ2-7,CASSFQYSYEQYF,TGCGCCAGCAGCTTCCAGTACTCCTACGAGCAGTACTTC
TRBV7-2,16,.,.,TRBJ1-3,CASSLRSRSSGNTIYF,TGTGCCAGCAGCTTACGGTCCAGGAGCTCTGGAAACACCATATATTTT
TRBV21-1,14,.,.,TRBJ2-5,CASSKKARQETQYF,TGTGCCAGCAGCAAAAAAGCACGACAAGAGACCCAGTACTTC
TRBV5-1,13,.,few,TRBJ1-3,CASSSTTGNTIYF,TGCGCCAGCAGCTCGACCACTGGAAACACCATATATTTT
TRBV6-1,16,TRBD2,few,TRBJ2-1,CASSGAGGGSLNEQFF,TGTGCCAGCAGTGGGGCCGGAGGCGGGAGTCTGAATGAGCAGTTCTTC
TRBV20-1,15,.,many,TRBJ2-3,CSAGAGGSSTDTQYF,TGCAGTGCTGGGGCAGGGGGGTCTAGCACAGATACGCAGTATTTT
TRBV12-3/TRBV12-4,15,TRBD2,few,TRBJ2-7,CASSKRTSGRYEQYF,TGTGCCAGCAGTAAGAGGACTAGCGGGAGGTACGAGCAGTACTTC
TRBV20-1,12,.,few,TRBJ2-5,CSYVQFGETQYF,TGCAGTTATGTCCAGTTCGGGGAGACCCAGTACTTC
TRBV10-3,13,TRBD1,few,TRBJ2-1,CATRDRGQGEQFF,TGTGCCACCCGGGACAGGGGGCAAGGTGAGCAGTTCTTC
TRBV5-1,13,TRBD1,many,TRBJ2-7,CASRRTGGFEQYF,TGCGCCAGCAGACGGACAGGGGGCTTCGAGCAGTACTTC
TRBV6-5,16,.,few,TRBJ2-1,CASSYRDLSSYNEQFF,TGTGCCAGCAGTTACAGGGACTTGAGCTCCTACAATGAGCAGTTCTTC
TRBV15,15,TRBD1,few,TRBJ1-1,CATSNRNRGRGEAFF,TGTGCCACCAGCAACCGCAACAGGGGCCGGGGTGAAGCTTTCTTT
TRBV5-1,11,.,many,TRBJ1-5,CASSLGQPQHF,TGCGCCAGCAGCTTGGGACAGCCCCAGCATTTT
TRBV15,16,.,many,TRBJ2-4,CATRSQGVGSKNIQYF,TGTGCCACCAGGTCACAGGGAGTTGGGTCCAAAAACATTCAGTACTTC
TRBV4-1,15,.,many,TRBJ1-5,CASSQDGAGNRPQHF,TGCGCCAGCAGCCAAGATGGCGCAGGGAATCGGCCCCAGCATTTT
TRBV12-3/TRBV12-4,14,.,many,TRBJ1-1,CASSPRGAFTEAFF,TGTGCCAGCAGTCCCCGTGGAGCCTTCACTGAAGCTTTCTTT
TRBV11-2,17,TRBD1,few,TRBJ1-6,CASSLRFGQVGNSPLHF,TGTGCCAGCAGCCTAAGATTTGGACAGGTCGGGAATTCACCCCTCCACTTT
TRBV24-1,13,TRBD2,many,TRBJ2-3,CASQRGPTDTQYF,TGTGCCTCCCAGCGGGGGCCCACAGATACGCAGTATTTT
TRBV24-1,16,.,many,TRBJ2-1,CATSDAGLQRGHEQFF,TGTGCCACCAGTGATGCGGGACTTCAGAGGGGGCATGAGCAGTTCTTC
TRBV9,16,TRBD1,few,TRBJ2-3,CASSRGQGAFTDTQYF,TGTGCCAGCAGCAGAGGACAGGGGGCCTTCACAGATACGCAGTATTTT
TRBV6-1,17,TRBD2,few,TRBJ2-1,CASSHRNPSGRGNEQFF,TGTGCCAGCAGCCACCGAAACCCTAGCGGGAGGGGGAATGAGCAGTTCTTC
TRBV29-1,16,.,many,TRBJ1-4,CSVVSDRASGWGKLFF,TGCAGCGTTGTCTCCGACCGGGCCTCGGGCTGGGGAAAACTGTTTTTT
TRBV10-3,14,.,.,TRBJ2-3,CAISIRGKTDTQYF,TGTGCCATCAGTATAAGGGGAAAGACAGATACGCAGTATTTT
TRBV12-3/TRBV12-4,14,.,few,TRBJ1-2,CASSLAGGFHGYTF,TGTGCCAGCAGTTTAGCTGGCGGGTTCCATGGCTACACCTTC
TRBV6-4,14,.,many,TRBJ2-3,CASSEQGHADTQYF,TGTGCCAGCAGTGAACAAGGGCACGCAGATACGCAGTATTTT
TRBV7-6,13,.,few,TRBJ1-1,CASSRDQNTEAFF,TGTGCCAGCAGCCGCGATCAAAACACTGAAGCTTTCTTT
TRBV4-2,15,.,.,TRBJ2-7,CASSQAYGSTYEQYF,TGTGCCAGCAGCCAAGCGTATGGTTCGACCTACGAGCAGTACTTC
TRBV6-1,14,.,few,TRBJ2-1,CASRETNSYNEQFF,TGTGCCAGCAGGGAGACTAACTCCTACAATGAGCAGTTCTTC
TRBV20-1,17,TRBD2,.,TRBJ2-5,CSASPASGRTLRETQYF,TGCAGTGCTAGCCCCGCTAGCGGGAGGACTCTCCGGGAGACCCAGTACTTC
TRBV6-5,18,TRBD1,many,TRBJ2-2,CATLASAGQETNTGELFF,TGTGCCACACTTGCCTCGGCGGGACAGGAGACGAACACCGGGGAGCTGTTTTTT
TRBV5-1,16,TRBD2,many,TRBJ2-3,CASSLSSGSGGDTQYF,TGCGCCAGCAGCTTGTCCAGCGGGAGTGGTGGAGATACGCAGTATTTT
TRBV14,16,.,.,TRBJ2-2,CASRGMGGVRTGELFF,TGTGCCAGCCGTGGTATGGGGGGAGTTCGCACCGGGGAGCTGTTTTTT
TRBV4-1,16,.,many,TRBJ1-2,CASSHTSNRAPYGYTF,TGCGCCAGCAGCCACACCAGTAACCGGGCCCCCTATGGCTACACCTTC
TRBV20-1,13,.,many,TRBJ2-2,CSATLATSGELFF,TGCAGTGCAACTCTAGCAACATCCGGGGAGCTGTTTTTT
TRBV6-1,14,.,few,TRBJ2-3,CASSDGINVDTQYF,TGTGCCAGCAGTGACGGCATTAACGTAGATACGCAGTATTTT
TRBV6-1,13,TRBD1,many,TRBJ1-1,CASNWGQLNEAFF,TGTGCCAGCAACTGGGGACAGCTGAATGAAGCTTTCTTT
TRBV11-2,16,TRBD2,.,TRBJ2-7,CASSPVRLADSYEQYF,TGTGCCAGCAGCCCTGTTAGACTAGCGGACTCCTACGAGCAGTACTTC
TRBV12-3/TRBV12-4,15,TRBD2,.,TRBJ2-7,CASSGLAGGVYEQYF,TGTGCCAGCAGCGGACTAGCGGGAGGAGTTTACGAGCAGTACTTC
TRBV12-3/TRBV12-4,12,.,few,TRBJ2-7,CASSFGPAEQYF,TGTGCCAGCAGTTTTGGCCCGGCGGAGCAGTACTTC
TRBV5-5,16,.,few,TRBJ1-6,CASSLGGGIGASPLHF,TGTGCCAGCAGCTTAGGTGGTGGGATTGGGGCGTCACCCCTCCACTTT
TRBV2,14,.,few,TRBJ2-2,CASSEGTHTGELFF,TGTGCCAGCAGTGAAGGGACACACACCGGGGAGCTGTTTTTT
TRBV6-5,18,.,few,TRBJ2-6,CASSYSRLGASGANVLTF,TGTGCCAGCAGTTACTCCCGGTTGGGGGCCTCTGGGGCCAACGTCCTGACTTTC